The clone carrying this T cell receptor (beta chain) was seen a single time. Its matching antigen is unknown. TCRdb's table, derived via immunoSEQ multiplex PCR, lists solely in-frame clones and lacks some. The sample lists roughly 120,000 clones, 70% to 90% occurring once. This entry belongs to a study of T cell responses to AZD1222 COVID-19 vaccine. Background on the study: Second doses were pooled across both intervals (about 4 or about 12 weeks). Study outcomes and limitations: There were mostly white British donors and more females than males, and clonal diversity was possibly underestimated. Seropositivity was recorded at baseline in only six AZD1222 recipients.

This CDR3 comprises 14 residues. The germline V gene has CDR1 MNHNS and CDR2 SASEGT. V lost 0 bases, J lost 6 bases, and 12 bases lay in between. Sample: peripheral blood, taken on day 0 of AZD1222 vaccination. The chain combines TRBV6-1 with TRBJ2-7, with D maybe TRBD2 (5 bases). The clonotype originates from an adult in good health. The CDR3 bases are TGTGCCAGCAGTGAAGCCAACGGGGTGGGCGAGCAGTACTTC. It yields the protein CASSEANGVGEQYF.